This TCR beta chain was captured in a study of PD-1 blockade in classical Hodgkin lymphoma. The wider study: Patients were treated with nivolumab at 3 mg/kg, and this was given intravenously every 2 weeks.

Note on this clone: Antigen: not known.

Data came from immunoSEQ multiplex PCR; TCRdb stores just in-frame clones and leaves some out. The sample has roughly 47,000 clones; around three quarters are singletons. The CDR3 is 13 residues long. Deletions cut 2 bases from V and 1 base from J, with 6 bases between. From germline, CDR1 is SGDLS and CDR2 YYNGEE. Study conclusions and caveats: Complete responders had baseline diversity similar to newly diagnosed patients.

Every patient had relapsed following autologous stem cell transplantation, and cohorts differed in brentuximab vedotin exposure. Best responses included complete response and partial response; otherwise, the best response was progressive disease. The sequence came from a human donor with classical Hodgkin lymphoma. The sample here was peripheral blood mononuclear cells (PBMCs), taken before the second cycle of nivolumab. The chain links TRBV9 to TRBJ1-1; a possible D gene is TRBD1 (6 bases). The CDR3 loop is CASSVGANTEAFF. The CDR3, as DNA: TGTGCCAGCAGCGTGGGGGCGAACACTGAAGCTTTCTTT.